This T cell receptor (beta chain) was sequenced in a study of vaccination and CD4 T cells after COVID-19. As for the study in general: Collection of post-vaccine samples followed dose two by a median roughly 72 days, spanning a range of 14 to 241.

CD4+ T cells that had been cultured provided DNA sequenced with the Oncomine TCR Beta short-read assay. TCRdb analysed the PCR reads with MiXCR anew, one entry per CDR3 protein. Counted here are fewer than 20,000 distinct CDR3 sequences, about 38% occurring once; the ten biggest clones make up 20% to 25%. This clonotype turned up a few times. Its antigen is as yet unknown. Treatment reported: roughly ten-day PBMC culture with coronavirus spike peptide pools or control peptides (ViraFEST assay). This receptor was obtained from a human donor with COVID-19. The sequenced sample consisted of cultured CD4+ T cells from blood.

The CDR3 loop is CASRADRAFYGYTF. In DNA form, the CDR3 reads TGTGCCAGCAGGGCAGACAGGGCATTCTATGGCTACACCTTC. This rearrangement joins TRBV6-1 to TRBJ1-2, with 7 bases identical to TRBD1. CDR3 length: 14 residues. The V gene's germline CDR1 is MNHNS and CDR2 SASEGT. V lost 6 bases to trimming and J lost 4 bases; unmatched junction nucleotides: 8.